The entry that follows covers one TCR beta chain sequence. The germline V gene has CDR1 SGHAT and CDR2 FQNNGV. This CDR3 has 15 amino acids. The germline V and J ends were trimmed by 6 bases and 2 bases, with 15 bases remaining between them. This sample was included in a study of T cells in Graves' hyperthyroidism and ophthalmopathy. Researchers took RNA transcripts and amplified the TCR beta CDR3 regions from them. With the HTBI primer set, the TCR CDR3 went through a first round of RT-PCR. Via MiXCR, TCRdb re-called the multiplex PCR reads, giving one row per CDR3 protein. Of 300,000 to 350,000 distinct CDR3 sequences listed, roughly 21% were seen once; the top ten hold around 45%.

The V call is TRBV11-2, the J call TRBJ2-3; D is possibly TRBD2 (6 bases). The specimen sequenced was blood. The sequence came from a woman in her 50s with Graves' hyperthyroidism. CDR3 bases: TGTGCCAGCAGACCGGGACTCCAAAACACAGATACGCAGTATTTT. Translated: CASRPGLQNTDTQYF.